A single sample is the source of the 32 T cell receptor beta chains below, sequenced in a study of cytomegalovirus exposure and HLA in healthy donors (dated 2017 in TCRdb). The library was obtained by the immunoSEQ multiplex PCR assay. For the multiplex PCR, a mixture combining 60 forward primers for TCR Vbeta segments and 13 reverse primers for TCR Jbeta segments was used. In TCRdb, the immuneACCESS table is reduced to in-frame sequences with V and J assigned. These tables do not hold every clone; where another copy was compared, an unresolved V gene accounts for under half, and the others remain unexplained. The sample data list a few hundred thousand clones, and approximately 90% of these were observed just once. 2% to 3% of the sample is in the top ten clones. Sequencing used PBMCs. The source is a woman aged 18-29 years in good health and CMV-seronegative.

The V gene is TRBV6-5, the J gene TRBJ1-1; unclear D gene. The germline CDR1 and CDR2 sequences are MNHEY and SVGAGI. Trimming left V 6 bases short and J 0 bases short, with 8 bases between. The CDR3 is 13 amino acids. The CDR3 sequence: CASRLSLNTEAFF. CDR3 coding DNA: TGTGCCAGCAGACTATCGTTGAACACTGAAGCTTTCTTT.

The chain uses TRBV7-8 and TRBJ1-2; no definite D call. V lost 5 bases, J lost 5 bases, and 9 bases lay in between. The CDR3 is 12 amino acids. Germline V gene data show CDR1 as SGHVS and CDR2 as FQNEAQ. CDR3 sequence: CASSRNKYGYTF. In DNA form, the CDR3 reads TGTGCCAGCAGCCGAAACAAGTATGGCTACACCTTC.

The chain carries TRBV9 and TRBJ2-5; a weak D match, TRBD2 (6 bases). The CDR3 spans 14 residues. Germline V lookup: CDR1 SGDLS, CDR2 YYNGEE. The V end was cut by 0 bases, the J end by 3 bases, with 9 bases between. As DNA, the CDR3 is TGTGCCAGCAGCGTAGCGGGGGACGAAGAGACCCAGTACTTC. Translation gives CASSVAGDEETQYF.

The V and J genes are TRBV6-6 and TRBJ1-1, with 9 nucleotides matching TRBD1. CDR3 length: 15 amino acids. Germline CDR1 and CDR2: MNHNY and SVGAGI (reference sequence). The V segment lost 5 bases and the J segment 4 bases; nucleotides outside the gene matches: 8. The CDR3 spells CASSRAEDRGTEAFF. In DNA form, the CDR3 reads TGTGCCAGCAGTCGAGCGGAGGACAGGGGCACTGAAGCTTTCTTT.

V is TRBV30 and J is TRBJ1-1; D is possibly TRBD1 (6 bases). The V gene lost 1 base and the J gene lost 11 bases, with 11 bases spanning the gap. Germline V gene data show CDR1 as GTSNPN and CDR2 as SVGIG (reference sequence). This CDR3 comprises 11 residues. The CDR3 DNA follows: TGTGCCTGGAGTGGCTATACAGGGGCTTTCTTT. Protein sequence: CAWSGYTGAFF.

The chain recombines TRBV11-2 with TRBJ2-2; D is perhaps TRBD1 (6 bases). This CDR3 spans 16 amino acids. Germline-derived CDR1 and CDR2 are SGHAT and FQNNGV. Trimming left V 5 bases short and J 6 bases short, with 19 bases between. The CDR3 sequence is CASSRAPLTGPGELFF. In DNA, the CDR3 is TGTGCCAGCAGCCGCGCCCCCCTAACAGGGCCCGGGGAGCTGTTTTTT.

The genes are TRBV5-4 and TRBJ2-5; 9 bases fit TRBD1. TRBJ2-7 matches the DNA end more closely, so the J call is doubtful. CDR3 length equals 13 residues. CDR1 and CDR2 (germline): SGHNT, YYREEE (reference sequence). CDR3 in amino acids: CASSLTGGVEQYF. The CDR3 DNA follows: TGTGCCAGCAGCTTGACAGGGGGCGTCGAGCAGTACTTC.

This chain connects TRBV5-6 to TRBJ1-2, with D tentatively TRBD1 (6 bases). CDR3 length: 12 amino acids. Germline V gene data show CDR1 as SGHDT and CDR2 as YYEEEE. The germline V and J ends were trimmed by 4 bases and 7 bases, with 11 bases remaining between them. CDR3 sequence: CASSPGRGGYTF. In DNA, the CDR3 is TGTGCCAGCAGCCCAGGCAGGGGTGGCTACACCTTC.

This sequence joins TRBV6-5 and TRBJ2-1; D is possibly TRBD2 (5 bases). The germline V and J ends were trimmed by 7 bases and 2 bases, with 12 bases remaining between them. Germline V lookup: CDR1 MNHEY, CDR2 SVGAGI. This CDR3 is 14 amino acids long. CDR3 region: CASKAGITYNEQFF. CDR3 nucleotides: TGTGCCAGCAAAGCCGGGATAACCTACAATGAGCAGTTCTTC.

A word on this clone: This specimen includes other DNA sequences encoding the same CDR3. This chain uses TRBV18 with TRBJ1-6, with 8 bases identical to TRBD1. The CDR3 totals 15 residues. V gave up 3 bases and J gave up 10 bases; unmatched junction bases: 8. The V gene's germline CDR1 is KGHSH and CDR2 LQKENI. CDR3 residues: CASSPGQGSGSPLHF. In DNA form, the CDR3 reads TGTGCCAGCTCACCCGGACAGGGCTCGGGATCACCCCTCCACTTT.

V usage is TRBV7-3 and J usage is TRBJ2-1, with D possibly matching TRBD1 (6 bases). Trimming took 8 bases from V and 2 from J, leaving 16 bases between them. Germline CDR1 SGHTA, CDR2 FQGTGA. The CDR3 is made up of 15 amino acids. The CDR3 DNA follows: TGTGCCAGCTCCTCAGGGGAAAAGGCCTACAATGAGCAGTTCTTC. Amino acids: CASSSGEKAYNEQFF.

The chain employs TRBV7-8 and TRBJ1-1, with D perhaps matching TRBD1 (6 bases). CDR3 length: 14 residues. V dropped 5 bases and J dropped 1 base, with 11 bases sitting between them. From germline, CDR1 is SGHVS and CDR2 FQNEAQ. The CDR3 is CASSLGQSNTEAFF. CDR3 nucleotides: TGTGCCAGCAGCCTCGGACAGTCGAACACTGAAGCTTTCTTT.

This sequence joins TRBV2 and TRBJ1-3, with a tentative D call TRBD1 (5 bases). The CDR3 is 13 residues long. Per the germline V gene, CDR1 is SNHLY and CDR2 is FYNNEI. The V and J ends lost 10 bases and 4 bases respectively, with 14 bases between them. The CDR3 protein is CATEGATGNTIYF. For the CDR3, the DNA is TGTGCCACCGAAGGGGCGACGGGAAACACCATATATTTT.

The rearrangement uses TRBV29-1 and TRBJ2-5, with TRBD2 identical over 10 bases. V was clipped by 3 bases and J by 4 bases; unmatched bases: 17. CDR1 and CDR2 (germline): SQVTM, ANQGSEA. CDR3 size: 18 residues. CDR3: CSVDGLAGAEISGETQYF. The DNA for the CDR3 is TGCAGCGTTGATGGGCTAGCGGGGGCCGAAATTAGCGGAGAGACCCAGTACTTC.

The CDR3 bases are TGTGCCAGCAGTTCTGGGAAATTACAGGGAACTAACTATGGCTACACCTTC. It encodes CASSSGKLQGTNYGYTF. The chain recombines TRBV28 with TRBJ1-2, with D tentatively TRBD1 (6 bases). The CDR3 extends over 17 amino acids. From germline, CDR1 is MDHEN and CDR2 SYDVKM. V gave up 4 bases and J gave up 0 bases, with 18 bases separating them.

The rearrangement uses TRBV27 and TRBJ2-7; TRBD1 is a possible D gene (5 bases). The V end lost 0 bases, the J end lost 3 bases, and 9 bases lay between the germline ends. The germline V gene encodes CDR1 MNHEY and CDR2 SMNVEV (reference sequence). There are 14 residues in the CDR3. The CDR3 coding sequence is TGTGCCAGCAGTTTATCAGGGGCTAACTACGAGCAGTACTTC. As protein: CASSLSGANYEQYF.

The chain joins TRBV19 to TRBJ1-5; D remains ambiguous. The length of the CDR3 is 15 residues. The germline V gene has CDR1 LNHDA and CDR2 SQIVND (reference sequence). The V and J ends lost 0 bases and 3 bases respectively, with 9 bases between them. In nucleotides, the CDR3 is TGTGCCAGTAGTATAGACAGGATTAACAATCAGCCCCAGCATTTT. Translated: CASSIDRINNQPQHF.

The chain combines TRBV5-1 with TRBJ2-3; the D gene is possibly TRBD2 (6 bases). Trimming shortened V by 3 bases and J by 4 bases, and 21 bases separated the two germline ends. The CDR3 consists of 17 residues. Per the germline V gene, CDR1 is SGHRS and CDR2 is YFSETQ. This CDR3 reads CASSSLDGGSGADTQYF. The CDR3 coding sequence is TGCGCCAGCAGCTCACTCGATGGGGGGTCCGGCGCAGATACGCAGTATTTT.

A single count supports this clone. The chain recombines TRBV10-3 with TRBJ2-5; perhaps TRBD2 as D (6 bases). In germline, CDR1 is ENHRY, CDR2 SYGVKD. Trimming stripped 4 bases from V and 4 bases from J, with 19 bases between. The CDR3 totals 16 residues. The CDR3 reads CAISAPGLPGGETQYF. CDR3 DNA sequence: TGTGCCATCAGTGCCCCGGGACTCCCTGGGGGAGAGACCCAGTACTTC.

The chain recombines TRBV7-6 with TRBJ1-2, with 8 positions matching TRBD1. V lost 1 base to trimming and J lost 3 bases; unmatched junction nucleotides: 7. Germline-derived CDR1 and CDR2 are SGHVS and FNYEAQ. This CDR3 comprises 16 residues. The CDR3 spells CASSLGTGGGDYGYTF. The CDR3 DNA is TGTGCCAGCAGCTTAGGAACAGGGGGTGGGGACTATGGCTACACCTTC.

The chain combines TRBV6-5 with TRBJ1-4; TRBD1 agrees at 7 bases. Germline V CDR1 and CDR2: MNHEY, SVGAGI. The CDR3 runs 15 residues. V gave up 2 bases and J gave up 2 bases; unmatched junction bases: 2. The CDR3 coding sequence is TGTGCCAGCAGTTACGGAGGGGGCACTAATGAAAAACTGTTTTTT. Translated: CASSYGGGTNEKLFF.

The chain employs TRBV12-5 and TRBJ2-5, with D unresolved. Per the germline V gene, CDR1 is LGHNT and CDR2 is FRNRAP. V was cut by 5 bases and J by 5 bases, with 12 bases left in between. This CDR3 comprises 13 residues. This CDR3 is CASGPRVQETQYF. The CDR3, as DNA: TGTGCTAGTGGTCCCCGGGTTCAGGAGACCCAGTACTTC.

The rearrangement joins TRBV21-1 to TRBJ2-7; no DNA check was done on the table's D call, TRBD2. TRBV21-1 is a listed pseudogene. This CDR3 has 19 residues. CDR3 loop: CASSVMGTSAGWESYEQYF. In DNA, the CDR3 is TGTGCCAGCAGCGTAATGGGAACTAGCGCCGGGTGGGAATCCTACGAGCAGTACTTC.

This chain's CDR3 is CASSLLWGGRWETQYF. In nucleotides, the CDR3 is TGCGCCAGCAGCTTGTTATGGGGGGGCCGGTGGGAGACCCAGTACTTC. The chain has TRBV5-1 and TRBJ2-5; D perhaps matches TRBD2 (7 bases). CDR1 SGHRS and CDR2 YFSETQ come from the germline V gene. The CDR3 extends over 16 amino acids. Trimming shortened V by 1 base and J by 5 bases, and 18 bases separated the two germline ends.

V usage is TRBV7-9 and J usage is TRBJ1-6; tentatively, D is TRBD1 (5 bases). CDR3 length equals 16 residues. V was pared by 5 bases and J by 6 bases, with 17 bases between. Germline V gives CDR1 SEHNR, CDR2 FQNEAQ (reference sequence). CDR3 amino acids: CASSQGGGFLNSPLHF. The CDR3 nucleotides are TGTGCCAGCAGCCAAGGCGGGGGGTTCCTTAATTCACCCCTCCACTTT.

This chain uses TRBV7-9 with TRBJ2-2; the D gene is possibly TRBD1 (6 bases). V lost 1 base, J lost 3 bases, and 9 bases lay in between. CDR1 and CDR2 from the germline V gene are SEHNR and FQNEAQ (reference sequence). The CDR3 is 15 residues long. CDR3 residues: CASSLGAGDTGELFF. The CDR3 DNA reads as TGTGCCAGCAGCTTAGGGGCAGGGGACACCGGGGAGCTGTTTTTT.

The V call is TRBV29-1, the J call TRBJ1-2, with D possibly matching TRBD1 (5 bases). The CDR3 covers 11 residues. Trimming shortened V by 2 bases and J by 6 bases, and 7 bases separated the two germline ends. Germline assignment: CDR1 SQVTM and CDR2 ANQGSEA. As DNA, the CDR3 is TGCAGCGTTGAACAGGGAAATGGCTACACCTTC. Encoded protein: CSVEQGNGYTF.

CDR3 residues: CAISESPSGGYYEQYF. In DNA, the CDR3 is TGTGCCATCAGTGAGTCCCCGAGCGGGGGGTACTACGAGCAGTACTTC. The chain carries TRBV10-3 and TRBJ2-7, with 9 bases identical to TRBD2. This CDR3 region has 16 residues. Germline assignment: CDR1 ENHRY and CDR2 SYGVKD. V lost 0 bases and J lost 3; bases outside the gene matches: 6.

This sequence joins TRBV19 and TRBJ1-5; maybe TRBD1 (6 bases). This CDR3 is built from 14 residues. V was shortened by 7 bases and J by 5 bases, with 15 bases between the two germline ends. Germline CDR1 reads LNHDA; CDR2 reads SQIVND (reference sequence). The CDR3: CASTSTGYDQPQHF. In nucleotides, the CDR3 is TGTGCCAGTACCTCTACAGGGTACGATCAGCCCCAGCATTTT.

This chain joins TRBV19 and TRBJ2-1; TRBD2 matches at 9 bases. Trimming took 3 bases from V and 0 from J; bases not matched to a gene: 9. The CDR3 spans 18 residues. CDR1 and CDR2 (germline): LNHDA, SQIVND (reference sequence). This CDR3 is CASSIRSGGPSSYNEQFF. DNA of the CDR3: TGTGCCAGTAGTATTCGTAGCGGGGGACCAAGCTCCTACAATGAGCAGTTCTTC.

This chain uses TRBV7-9 with TRBJ2-1; 16 bases match TRBD2. This CDR3 is built from 17 residues. CDR1 and CDR2 from the germline V gene are SEHNR and FQNEAQ (reference sequence). V was clipped by 5 bases and J by 5 bases; unmatched bases: 6. The CDR3 coding sequence is TGTGCCAGCAGCCCCCGGGGACTAGCGGGGGGGCACAATGAGCAGTTCTTC. Protein: CASSPRGLAGGHNEQFF.

The chain has TRBV7-3 and TRBJ2-3, with D maybe TRBD2 (6 bases). This CDR3 is 16 amino acids long. Germline CDR1 and CDR2: SGHTA and FQGTGA. V was clipped by 0 bases and J by 0 bases, with 10 bases between them. The CDR3 sequence: CASSLTGGASTDTQYF. The CDR3 bases are TGTGCCAGCAGCTTAACTGGAGGGGCAAGCACAGATACGCAGTATTTT.